These 23 T cell receptor beta chains were all obtained from the same sample, sequenced in a study of blood T cell repertoires in COVID-19. Produced via immunoSEQ multiplex PCR; TCRdb's table is partial and in-frame only. The sample lists a few hundred thousand clones, 85% occurring once. Sequenced: peripheral blood. The receptors were sampled from a woman younger than 35 with acute or convalescent COVID-19.

CDR3 sequence: CASSPPGEGEKLFF. Here the CDR3 DNA reads TGTGCCAGCAGCCCACCGGGGGAGGGGGAAAAACTGTTTTTT. The chain combines TRBV5-4 with TRBJ1-4; weak D call: TRBD1 (5 bases). The CDR3 is made up of 14 amino acids. Germline values: CDR1 SGHNT, CDR2 YYREEE (reference sequence). V gave up 4 bases and J gave up 8 bases, with 15 bases separating them.

The chain employs TRBV5-1 and TRBJ2-1; 11 positions match TRBD2. CDR3 size: 18 residues. V trimming: 0 bases; J trimming: 5 bases; junction bases outside the gene matches: 10. The germline V gene encodes CDR1 SGHRS and CDR2 YFSETQ. The CDR3 DNA is TGCGCCAGCAGCTTGGTTGGAAAGACTAGCGGGGACCACAATGAGCAGTTCTTC. Protein sequence: CASSLVGKTSGDHNEQFF.

The chain joins TRBV12-3 or TRBV12-4 to TRBJ1-4; D may be TRBD1 (6 bases). With 4 bases removed from V and 8 bases from J, the gap between germline ends came to 11 bases. The CDR3 is made up of 13 amino acids. The CDR3 sequence is CASSSQGQEKLFF. The CDR3 coding sequence is TGTGCCAGCAGTTCCCAGGGGCAAGAAAAACTGTTTTTT.

The chain joins TRBV6-6 to TRBJ1-6; no firm D call. This CDR3 comprises 14 residues. Per germline, CDR1 MNHNY and CDR2 SVGAGI (reference sequence). V lost 4 bases and J lost 8, with 12 bases in between. As DNA, the CDR3 is TGTGCCAGCAGTTTGGGAGGCAGGTATTCACCCCTCCACTTT. Residues: CASSLGGRYSPLHF.

This chain joins TRBV27 and TRBJ2-7, with D perhaps matching TRBD2 (7 bases). Germline CDR1 MNHEY, CDR2 SMNVEV (reference sequence). This CDR3 has 14 amino acids. With 3 bases removed from V and 1 base from J, the gap between germline ends came to 10 bases. As DNA, the CDR3 is TGTGCCAGCAGTTTCGGGGGGCCGTCCTACGAGCAGTACTTC. This translates into CASSFGGPSYEQYF.

This chain uses TRBV7-9 with TRBJ1-5; D not certain. Germline lookup yields CDR1 SEHNR and CDR2 FQNEAQ (reference sequence). The CDR3 loop spans 12 amino acids. The ends were cut back, 5 bases at V and 6 bases at J, with 8 bases in the middle. In DNA, the CDR3 is TGTGCCAGCAGCCCTAGTGGTCAGCCCCAGCATTTT. As protein: CASSPSGQPQHF.

This clone appeared a single time. This rearrangement joins TRBV30 to TRBJ2-3, with D possibly being TRBD2 (7 bases). Trimming shortened V by 3 bases and J by 0 bases, and 16 bases separated the two germline ends. CDR3 length: 16 amino acids. Germline CDR1 GTSNPN, CDR2 SVGIG (reference sequence). In DNA form, the CDR3 reads TGTGCCTGGAGCAGAGGGGGGGGCTCTAGCACAGATACGCAGTATTTT. Its translation is CAWSRGGGSSTDTQYF.

The gene calls are TRBV29-1 and TRBJ1-4, with D possibly TRBD1 on 5 matching bases. The germline CDR1 and CDR2 sequences are SQVTM and ANQGSEA. V lost 3 bases, J lost 8 bases, and 19 bases lay in between. The CDR3 contains 15 residues. The CDR3 nucleotides read TGCAGCGTTGAGTATGGGCCAGGGTCGAACGAAAAACTGTTTTTT. Its protein product is CSVEYGPGSNEKLFF.

CDR3 sequence reads: CALAHPNTEAFF. Here the CDR3 DNA reads TGTGCCTTGGCCCACCCGAACACTGAAGCTTTCTTT. The gene calls are TRBV30 and TRBJ1-1; no definite D call. Germline loops: CDR1 GTSNPN, CDR2 SVGIG (reference sequence). Trimming removed 7 bases at V and 1 base at J, with 10 bases between. The CDR3 spans 12 residues. Drawing the rest from reference TRBV30 and TRBJ1-1, the complete variable domain is SQTIHQWPATLVQPVGSPLSLECTVEGTSNPNLYWYRQAAGRGLQLLFYSVGIGQISSEVPQNLSASRPQDRQFILSSKKLLLSDSGFYLCALAHPNTEAFFGQGTRLTVV.

The rearrangement uses TRBV3-1 (or the pseudogene TRBV3-2) and TRBJ2-7, with TRBD2 identical over 12 bases. The CDR3 sequence is 20 residues long. V shed 4 bases and J 2 bases; nucleotides not matched to a gene: 18. Germline V gene sequence: CDR1 LGHDT, CDR2 YNNKEL (reference sequence). CDR3 DNA sequence: TGTGCCAGCAGCCGGCAGTCCTTTTATCTAGCGGGAGGGCCTACCTACGAGCAGTACTTC. Protein product: CASSRQSFYLAGGPTYEQYF.

The CDR3 here is CASRAGSGNEQFF. In nucleotides, the CDR3 is TGTGCCAGCCGGGCGGGCTCGGGGAATGAGCAGTTCTTC. The chain recombines TRBV6-5 with TRBJ2-1; weak D call: TRBD2 (5 bases). The V gene lost 8 bases and the J gene lost 7 bases, with 15 bases spanning the gap. Germline V gives CDR1 MNHEY, CDR2 SVGAGI. This CDR3 comprises 13 residues.

This clone was observed a single time. The chain joins TRBV15 to TRBJ1-1; D ambiguous. V lost 4 bases to trimming and J lost 4 bases, with 7 bases between them. The CDR3 runs 12 residues. In germline, CDR1 is LNHNV, CDR2 YYDKDF (reference sequence). The CDR3 region is CATSTVSTEAFF. DNA of the CDR3: TGTGCCACCAGCACAGTCTCCACTGAAGCTTTCTTT. Filled out from reference TRBV15 and TRBJ1-1, the complete variable domain reads DAMVIQNPRYQVTQFGKPVTLSCSQTLNHNVMYWYQQKSSQAPKLLFHYYDKDFNNEADTPDNFQSRRPNTSFCFLDIRSPGLGDTAMYLCATSTVSTEAFFGQGTRLTVV.

The sample holds a few counts of this clone. This chain links TRBV2 with TRBJ1-1; 7 bases map to TRBD1. Per the germline V gene, CDR1 is SNHLY and CDR2 is FYNNEI. The CDR3 is 13 amino acids. The trim removed 7 bases at V and 2 bases at J, leaving 4 bases unmatched. CDR3 protein: CASNRDSNTEAFF. DNA for the CDR3: TGTGCCAGCAATAGGGACAGTAACACTGAAGCTTTCTTT.

The chain employs TRBV7-9 and TRBJ2-7; 7 bases align to TRBD1. V was clipped by 0 bases and J by 6 bases; unmatched bases: 5. The length of the CDR3 is 14 residues. CDR1 SEHNR and CDR2 FQNEAQ come from the germline V gene (reference sequence). CDR3 loop: CASSLALAGGEQYF. CDR3 nucleotides: TGTGCCAGCAGCTTAGCGCTGGCAGGGGGCGAGCAGTACTTC.

This clone occurred a few times. This chain connects TRBV29-1 to TRBJ2-7; 8 nucleotides match TRBD2. The CDR3 runs 13 residues. The ends lost 8 bases at V and 2 bases at J; junction bases unmatched: 8. Germline loops: CDR1 SQVTM, CDR2 ANQGSEA. In DNA, the CDR3 is TGCAGCACAAAAGCGGGAGTAGCCTACGAGCAGTACTTC. Translating it yields CSTKAGVAYEQYF.

V and J are TRBV5-4 and TRBJ2-5; 8 positions match TRBD1. Losses at the gene ends were 6 bases for V and 4 bases for J; bases not matched to a gene: 14. The CDR3 is 16 amino acids. In germline, CDR1 is SGHNT, CDR2 YYREEE (reference sequence). The CDR3 DNA is TGTGCCAGCAACAACCAGGGGGCTGGGGGTAGAGAGACCCAGTACTTC. This translates into CASNNQGAGGRETQYF.

The chain combines TRBV19 with TRBJ2-3; perhaps TRBD1 as D (5 bases). The CDR3 contains 15 residues. Germline V gene lookup returns CDR1 LNHDA and CDR2 SQIVND (reference sequence). With 5 bases removed from V and 2 bases from J, the gap between germline ends came to 14 bases. In nucleotides, the CDR3 is TGTGCCAGTAGTGGTCCAGGGTTAGACACAGATACGCAGTATTTT. Its translation: CASSGPGLDTDTQYF.

The J gene is TRBJ1-2, the V gene TRBV24-1, with D hard to call. The CDR3 runs 15 residues. Trimming left V 3 bases short and J 7 bases short, with 17 bases between. The germline gives CDR1 KGHDR, CDR2 SFDVKD. The DNA of the CDR3 is TGTGCCACCAGTGATATAGGGTCGTTGGGAGGTGGCTACACCTTC. It yields the protein CATSDIGSLGGGYTF.

The chain couples TRBV18 to TRBJ1-1; D is undetermined. The CDR3 is made up of 14 amino acids. Deletions cut 4 bases from V and 1 base from J, with 10 bases between. Germline V gene sequence: CDR1 KGHSH, CDR2 LQKENI. For the CDR3, the DNA is TGTGCCAGCTCACTTCCAAACAGGAACACTGAAGCTTTCTTT. Amino acids: CASSLPNRNTEAFF.

This chain's CDR3 is CASSRRGEKLFF. The CDR3 bases are TGTGCCAGCAGTAGACGGGGTGAAAAACTGTTTTTT. This chain joins TRBV6-2 or TRBV6-3 and TRBJ1-4; no clear D gene. From germline, CDR1 is MNHEY and CDR2 SVGEGT. The germline V and J ends were trimmed by 5 bases and 7 bases, with 8 bases remaining between them. The CDR3 totals 12 residues.

The genes are TRBV19 and TRBJ2-1; the match to TRBD2 covers 10 bases. Germline V gene lookup returns CDR1 LNHDA and CDR2 SQIVND (reference sequence). This CDR3 is 15 amino acids long. V gave up 7 bases and J gave up 3 bases; unmatched junction bases: 6. In DNA, the CDR3 is TGTGCCAGTAACCTGGGACTAGCGAACTACAATGAGCAGTTCTTC. Protein sequence: CASNLGLANYNEQFF. Together with reference TRBV19 and TRBJ2-1, the CDR3 gives the full variable domain: DGGITQSPKYLFRKEGQNVTLSCEQNLNHDAMYWYRQDPGQGLRLIYYSQIVNDFQKGDIAEGYSVSREKKESFPLTVTSAQKNPTAFYLCASNLGLANYNEQFFGPGTRLTVL.

V and J are TRBV12-5 and TRBJ2-7; 11 nucleotides agree with TRBD2. J lost 2 bases, V lost 0 bases, and 3 bases had no gene match. Germline-derived CDR1 and CDR2 are LGHNT and FRNRAP. The CDR3 is made up of 16 amino acids. CDR3 in DNA: TGTGCTAGTGGTTTGGTGCTAGCGGGAGGCCCCTACGAGCAGTACTTC. Translation: CASGLVLAGGPYEQYF.

This chain uses TRBV9 with TRBJ2-1; TRBD2 matches at 10 bases. Germline lookup yields CDR1 SGDLS and CDR2 YYNGEE. With 4 bases clipped from V and 7 bases from J, the junction kept 14 bases outside the gene matches. CDR3 size: 17 residues. CDR3 nucleotide sequence: TGTGCCAGCAGCCGGGGCCCGGGACTAGCGAATGGGAATGAGCAGTTCTTC. This encodes CASSRGPGLANGNEQFF. Complete variable domain (other parts from reference TRBV9 and TRBJ2-1): DSGVTQTPKHLITATGQRVTLRCSPRSGDLSVYWYQQSLDQGLQFLIQYYNGEERAKGNILERFSAQQFPDLHSELNLSSLELGDSALYFCASSRGPGLANGNEQFFGPGTRLTVL.